This T cell receptor beta chain was recorded in a study of cytotoxic CD8 clonotypes in ibrutinib-treated CLL. Turning to the study itself: A mean of around 270,000 productive templates and 94,082 productive rearrangements was obtained per sample.

Whole-study findings and limits: T-cell clonality at baseline went above that of age-matched healthy donors and rose and fell with circulating CD8+ T-cell counts.

Remarks on this clone: No antigen is known for it.

The CDR3 is 16 residues long. Germline V gives CDR1 MNHEY, CDR2 SVGAGI. V was clipped by 1 base and J by 7 bases; unmatched bases: 8. Libraries were prepared by immunoSEQ multiplex PCR; TCRdb keeps only in-frame clonotypes and omits some of them. The sample gives hundreds of thousands of clones, 70% of which show up once; roughly 15% is in the top ten. The sequences come from PBMCs, collected after 24 months of ibrutinib treatment. This receptor was identified in a human donor with chronic lymphocytic leukemia. The gene calls are TRBV6-5 and TRBJ2-1; TRBD2 matches at 9 bases. CDR3 residues: CASSYFSGSPINEQFF. DNA for the CDR3: TGTGCCAGCAGTTACTTTAGCGGGAGTCCTATAAATGAGCAGTTCTTC.